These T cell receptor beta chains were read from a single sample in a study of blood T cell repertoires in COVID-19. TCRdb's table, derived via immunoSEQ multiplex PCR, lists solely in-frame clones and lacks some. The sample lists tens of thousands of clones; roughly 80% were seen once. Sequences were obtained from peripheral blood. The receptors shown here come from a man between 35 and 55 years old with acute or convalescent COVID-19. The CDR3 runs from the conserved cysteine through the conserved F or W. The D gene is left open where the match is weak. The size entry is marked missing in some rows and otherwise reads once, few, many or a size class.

CDR3nt: TGTGCCAGCAGCCAAGTAGCGGTGGGTTACGAGCAGTACTTC; CDR3aa: CASSQVAVGYEQYF; v_gene: TRBV3-1/TRBV3-2; len: 14; d_gene: .; abundance: .; j_gene: TRBJ2-7
CDR3nt: TGCGCCAGCAGTAGGGACAGTAATGGCTACACCTTC; CDR3aa: CASSRDSNGYTF; v_gene: TRBV5-1; len: 12; d_gene: TRBD1; abundance: .; j_gene: TRBJ1-2
CDR3nt: TGTGCCAGCAGCCAGGTTTTTAGCAATCAGCCCCAGCATTTT; CDR3aa: CASSQVFSNQPQHF; v_gene: TRBV5-5; len: 14; d_gene: .; abundance: .; j_gene: TRBJ1-5
CDR3nt: TGTGCCAGCAGCTTAGATCGGGACAGTGAAGCTTTCTTT; CDR3aa: CASSLDRDSEAFF; v_gene: TRBV11-2; len: 13; d_gene: TRBD1; abundance: .; j_gene: TRBJ1-1
CDR3nt: TGTGCCAGCAGCCCTTGGACGGGAAGCTCCTACAATGAGCAGTTCTTC; CDR3aa: CASSPWTGSSYNEQFF; v_gene: TRBV3-1/TRBV3-2; len: 16; d_gene: .; abundance: .; j_gene: TRBJ2-1
CDR3nt: TGTGCCAGTACGTTTGGGAGGGGTAGAGCTGAAGCTTTCTTT; CDR3aa: CASTFGRGRAEAFF; v_gene: TRBV19; len: 14; d_gene: .; abundance: .; j_gene: TRBJ1-1
CDR3nt: TGTGCCAGTAGTATAGCGGGGGGACCTAGCACAGATACGCAGTATTTT; CDR3aa: CASSIAGGPSTDTQYF; v_gene: TRBV19; len: 16; d_gene: TRBD2; abundance: .; j_gene: TRBJ2-3
CDR3nt: TGCGCCAGCACCACGTTCTCTAACAGGGGGCGGACGAACGAGCAGTACTTC; CDR3aa: CASTTFSNRGRTNEQYF; v_gene: TRBV10-2; len: 17; d_gene: TRBD1; abundance: .; j_gene: TRBJ2-7
CDR3nt: TGCGCCAGCAGCCAGAAGGACAGTCTATCTTCACCCCTCCACTTT; CDR3aa: CASSQKDSLSSPLHF; v_gene: TRBV4-1; len: 15; d_gene: .; abundance: .; j_gene: TRBJ1-6
CDR3nt: TGTGCCAGCAGTTTCAGGGTTGACTATGGCTACACCTTC; CDR3aa: CASSFRVDYGYTF; v_gene: TRBV6-5; len: 13; d_gene: .; abundance: .; j_gene: TRBJ1-2
CDR3nt: TGTGCCAGCAGCCCCCACGGGTCCTCCTATGGCTACACCTTC; CDR3aa: CASSPHGSSYGYTF; v_gene: TRBV13; len: 14; d_gene: .; abundance: .; j_gene: TRBJ1-2
CDR3nt: TGTGCCTGGAAGGGGACAGGGGATCAGCCCCAGCATTTT; CDR3aa: CAWKGTGDQPQHF; v_gene: TRBV30; len: 13; d_gene: TRBD1; abundance: few; j_gene: TRBJ1-5
CDR3nt: TGTGCCAGCAGCAAAGCGATTAGGGAGGGGCTTGCCGGGGGGCCCCAGCATTTT; CDR3aa: CASSKAIREGLAGGPQHF; v_gene: TRBV21-1; len: 18; d_gene: .; abundance: .; j_gene: TRBJ1-5
CDR3nt: TGTGCCAGCAGCCTGACAGGGAGCACTGAAGCTTTCTTT; CDR3aa: CASSLTGSTEAFF; v_gene: TRBV5-6; len: 13; d_gene: TRBD1; abundance: .; j_gene: TRBJ1-1
CDR3nt: TGCGCCAGCAGTTTACAGGGGAACACTGAAGCTTTCTTT; CDR3aa: CASSLQGNTEAFF; v_gene: TRBV5-1; len: 13; d_gene: .; abundance: .; j_gene: TRBJ1-1
CDR3nt: TGTGCCAGCAGCCCTAGGGGTGGGAACACCGGGGAGCTGTTTTTT; CDR3aa: CASSPRGGNTGELFF; v_gene: TRBV9; len: 15; d_gene: .; abundance: .; j_gene: TRBJ2-2
CDR3nt: TGCGCCAGCAGCTTGGGGGGGCGCCGGAACACTGAAGCTTTCTTT; CDR3aa: CASSLGGRRNTEAFF; v_gene: TRBV5-1; len: 15; d_gene: .; abundance: .; j_gene: TRBJ1-1
CDR3nt: TGTGCCAGCTCACCAGAGCAGGGGGGAGAAGATTTCTTT; CDR3aa: CASSPEQGGEDFF; v_gene: TRBV18; len: 13; d_gene: TRBD1; abundance: .; j_gene: TRBJ1-1
CDR3nt: TGTGCCAGCAGTGAAGCCCCGGGACACCCCTACGAGCAGTACTTC; CDR3aa: CASSEAPGHPYEQYF; v_gene: TRBV2; len: 15; d_gene: .; abundance: .; j_gene: TRBJ2-7
CDR3nt: TGTGCCAGCACCCGAGGGGGTAATTCACCCCTCCACTTT; CDR3aa: CASTRGGNSPLHF; v_gene: TRBV27; len: 13; d_gene: .; abundance: few; j_gene: TRBJ1-6
CDR3nt: TGTGCCTGGAGTCCCGGGACAGGGCCGTATAGCAATCAGCCCCAGCATTTT; CDR3aa: CAWSPGTGPYSNQPQHF; v_gene: TRBV30; len: 17; d_gene: TRBD1; abundance: .; j_gene: TRBJ1-5
CDR3nt: TGTGCCAGTAGTTTTTTGGGGAGTTCAAACACCGGGGAGCTGTTTTTT; CDR3aa: CASSFLGSSNTGELFF; v_gene: TRBV19; len: 16; d_gene: .; abundance: .; j_gene: TRBJ2-2
CDR3nt: TGTGCCACCAGTGAGCCACTAGCGGGAGGGGTAGAGACCCAGTACTTC; CDR3aa: CATSEPLAGGVETQYF; v_gene: TRBV24-1; len: 16; d_gene: TRBD2; abundance: few; j_gene: TRBJ2-5
CDR3nt: TGTGCCAGCTCACCGCTGAGGACCGCCGGACTAGCAGGGGAGCAGTACTTC; CDR3aa: CASSPLRTAGLAGEQYF; v_gene: TRBV18; len: 17; d_gene: TRBD2; abundance: once; j_gene: TRBJ2-7
CDR3nt: TGTGCCAGCAGCCGGACAGCAAATAGCAATCAGCCCCAGCATTTT; CDR3aa: CASSRTANSNQPQHF; v_gene: TRBV7-2; len: 15; d_gene: .; abundance: .; j_gene: TRBJ1-5
CDR3nt: TGTGCCAGCAGCCCCTCCGACAGTCGGCGGAGCAATCAGCCCCAGCATTTT; CDR3aa: CASSPSDSRRSNQPQHF; v_gene: TRBV7-2; len: 17; d_gene: .; abundance: .; j_gene: TRBJ1-5
CDR3nt: TGTGCCAGTAGTACCCCTGCAGGGGGCAATCAGCCCCAGCATTTT; CDR3aa: CASSTPAGGNQPQHF; v_gene: TRBV19; len: 15; d_gene: .; abundance: .; j_gene: TRBJ1-5
CDR3nt: TGTGCCAGCAGTGAGCGGCAGAACTATAATTCACCCCTCCACTTT; CDR3aa: CASSERQNYNSPLHF; v_gene: TRBV6-1; len: 15; d_gene: .; abundance: .; j_gene: TRBJ1-6
CDR3nt: TGTGCCAGCAGCCAAGATCGAGTCGTCTCTGGAAACACCATATATTTT; CDR3aa: CASSQDRVVSGNTIYF; v_gene: TRBV14; len: 16; d_gene: .; abundance: .; j_gene: TRBJ1-3
CDR3nt: TGTGCCAGCACCCAAGGGTACGGTGAGGCAGAGACCCAGTACTTC; CDR3aa: CASTQGYGEAETQYF; v_gene: TRBV7-9; len: 15; d_gene: .; abundance: few; j_gene: TRBJ2-5
CDR3nt: TGTGCCAGACTAGGGGGATCGAACACCGGGGAGCTGTTTTTT; CDR3aa: CARLGGSNTGELFF; v_gene: TRBV7-2; len: 14; d_gene: .; abundance: .; j_gene: TRBJ2-2
CDR3nt: TGTGCCAGCAGCAAAGGCAGGGCATTCAATGGCTACACCTTC; CDR3aa: CASSKGRAFNGYTF; v_gene: TRBV21-1; len: 14; d_gene: .; abundance: .; j_gene: TRBJ1-2
CDR3nt: TGTGCCAGCAGCCCGTCCGGGAGCGGGAGACACAATGAGCAGTTCTTC; CDR3aa: CASSPSGSGRHNEQFF; v_gene: TRBV3-1/TRBV3-2; len: 16; d_gene: TRBD2; abundance: .; j_gene: TRBJ2-1
CDR3nt: TGTGCTAGTGGTTTGGGGGCGACTAATGAAAAACTGTTTTTT; CDR3aa: CASGLGATNEKLFF; v_gene: TRBV12-5; len: 14; d_gene: .; abundance: .; j_gene: TRBJ1-4
CDR3nt: TGTGCCAGCACATCGGGGGGGGTGAACACTGAAGCTTTCTTT; CDR3aa: CASTSGGVNTEAFF; v_gene: TRBV6-5; len: 14; d_gene: .; abundance: .; j_gene: TRBJ1-1
CDR3nt: TGTGCCAGCAGTTTCCGACAGGGGGTGTCTTTCTTT; CDR3aa: CASSFRQGVSFF; v_gene: TRBV6-5; len: 12; d_gene: TRBD1; abundance: .; j_gene: TRBJ1-1
CDR3nt: TGCGCCAGCAGCGTACCGGGACAGCCTTCCGGGACCCAGTACTTC; CDR3aa: CASSVPGQPSGTQYF; v_gene: TRBV4-1; len: 15; d_gene: TRBD1; abundance: .; j_gene: TRBJ2-5
CDR3nt: TGTGCCAGCAGCTTACGCCCCCGCAGGGGGGTGGCAACTAATGAAAAACTGTTTTTT; CDR3aa: CASSLRPRRGVATNEKLFF; v_gene: TRBV11-2; len: 19; d_gene: TRBD1; abundance: .; j_gene: TRBJ1-4
CDR3nt: TGTGCCAGCAGCCAAACCCCGACAGGGGGCGATAATTCACCCCTCCACTTT; CDR3aa: CASSQTPTGGDNSPLHF; v_gene: TRBV3-1/TRBV3-2; len: 17; d_gene: TRBD1; abundance: .; j_gene: TRBJ1-6
CDR3nt: TGTGCCAGCAGCTTGGCCACGTCGGGCACAGGCCAAGAGACCCAGTACTTC; CDR3aa: CASSLATSGTGQETQYF; v_gene: TRBV7-2; len: 17; d_gene: .; abundance: once; j_gene: TRBJ2-5
CDR3nt: TGTGCCAGCAGCCGCCCTCCGCCTTCAGTCTATGGCTACACCTTC; CDR3aa: CASSRPPPSVYGYTF; v_gene: TRBV5-4; len: 15; d_gene: .; abundance: .; j_gene: TRBJ1-2
CDR3nt: TGTGCCAGCTCCCCCGGACTAGCGGGCACCTACGAGCAGTACTTC; CDR3aa: CASSPGLAGTYEQYF; v_gene: TRBV18; len: 15; d_gene: TRBD2; abundance: .; j_gene: TRBJ2-7
CDR3nt: TGTGCCAGCAGCTTGATGGCAGACTATGGCTACACCTTC; CDR3aa: CASSLMADYGYTF; v_gene: TRBV7-9; len: 13; d_gene: .; abundance: .; j_gene: TRBJ1-2
CDR3nt: TGTGCCAGCAGCGCCTTTGGAGGTGAAGCTTTCTTT; CDR3aa: CASSAFGGEAFF; v_gene: TRBV5-4; len: 12; d_gene: .; abundance: .; j_gene: TRBJ1-1
CDR3nt: TGTGCCAGCAGCCCCCTGACAGCAACTAATGAAAAACTGTTTTTT; CDR3aa: CASSPLTATNEKLFF; v_gene: TRBV11-2; len: 15; d_gene: .; abundance: .; j_gene: TRBJ1-4
CDR3nt: TGTGCCACTCAACGCGGGGGGACCACCTACGAGCAGTACTTC; CDR3aa: CATQRGGTTYEQYF; v_gene: TRBV2; len: 14; d_gene: TRBD2; abundance: .; j_gene: TRBJ2-7